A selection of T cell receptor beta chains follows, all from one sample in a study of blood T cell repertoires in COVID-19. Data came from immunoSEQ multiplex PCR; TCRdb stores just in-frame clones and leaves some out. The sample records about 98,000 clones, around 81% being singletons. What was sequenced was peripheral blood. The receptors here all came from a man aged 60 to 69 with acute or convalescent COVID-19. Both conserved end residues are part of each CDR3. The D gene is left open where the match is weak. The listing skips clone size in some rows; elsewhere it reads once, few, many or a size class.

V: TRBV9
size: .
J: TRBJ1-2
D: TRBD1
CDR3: CASSVNRGTANYGYTF
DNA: TGTGCCAGCAGCGTAAATAGGGGGACAGCGAACTATGGCTACACCTTC

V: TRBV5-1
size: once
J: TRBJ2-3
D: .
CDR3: CASSLDGDGAQYF
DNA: TGCGCCAGCAGCTTGGACGGGGATGGGGCGCAGTATTTT

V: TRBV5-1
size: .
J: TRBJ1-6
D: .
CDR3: CASSLEEGRALHF
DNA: TGCGCCAGCAGCTTGGAGGAAGGGAGGGCCCTCCACTTT

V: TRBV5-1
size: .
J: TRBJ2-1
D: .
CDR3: CASSFGQGMSNEQFF
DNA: TGCGCCAGCAGCTTTGGTCAGGGGATGAGCAATGAGCAGTTCTTC

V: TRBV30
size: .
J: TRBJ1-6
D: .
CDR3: CAEGGRNSPLHF
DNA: TGTGCCGAAGGGGGACGTAATTCACCCCTCCACTTT

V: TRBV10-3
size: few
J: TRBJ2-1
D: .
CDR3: CAISESGPYEQFF
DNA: TGTGCCATCAGTGAGTCGGGGCCATACGAGCAGTTCTTC

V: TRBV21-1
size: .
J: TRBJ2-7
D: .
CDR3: CASPKDRVSSEQYF
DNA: TGTGCCAGCCCCAAGGACAGGGTGTCGAGTGAGCAGTACTTC

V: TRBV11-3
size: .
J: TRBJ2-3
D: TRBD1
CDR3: CASSPYQQGAGDTQYF
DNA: TGTGCCAGCAGCCCGTATCAACAGGGGGCAGGAGATACGCAGTATTTT

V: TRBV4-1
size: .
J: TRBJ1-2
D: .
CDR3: CASSQELQGVLGYTF
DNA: TGCGCCAGCAGCCAAGAACTACAGGGTGTTCTCGGCTACACCTTC

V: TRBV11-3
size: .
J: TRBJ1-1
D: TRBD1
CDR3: CASSLGQGGNTEAFF
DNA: TGTGCCAGCAGCTTAGGACAGGGAGGAAACACTGAAGCTTTCTTT

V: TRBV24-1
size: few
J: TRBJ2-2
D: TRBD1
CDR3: CATSPRQGAVGELFF
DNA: TGTGCCACCAGTCCCAGACAGGGGGCCGTCGGGGAGCTGTTTTTT

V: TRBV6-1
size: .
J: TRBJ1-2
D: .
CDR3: CASSELKGLDYGYTF
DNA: TGTGCCAGCAGTGAATTAAAGGGGCTGGACTATGGCTACACCTTC

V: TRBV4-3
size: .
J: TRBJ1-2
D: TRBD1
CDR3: CASSQSGTGGDYGYTF
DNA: TGCGCCAGCAGCCAATCCGGGACAGGGGGCGACTATGGCTACACCTTC

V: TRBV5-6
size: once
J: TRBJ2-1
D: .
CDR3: CASSLADKGSYNEQFF
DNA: TGTGCCAGCAGCCTAGCCGACAAGGGATCCTACAATGAGCAGTTCTTC

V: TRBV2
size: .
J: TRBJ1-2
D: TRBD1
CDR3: CARRDRVKDGYTF
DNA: TGTGCCAGGAGAGACAGGGTGAAGGATGGCTACACCTTC

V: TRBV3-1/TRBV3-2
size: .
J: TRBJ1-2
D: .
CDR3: CASSQADRPPGYTF
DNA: TGTGCCAGCAGCCAAGCGGACAGACCGCCAGGCTACACCTTC

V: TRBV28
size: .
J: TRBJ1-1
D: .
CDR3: CASSLRGGGTEAFF
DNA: TGTGCCAGCAGTTTAAGGGGCGGGGGGACTGAAGCTTTCTTT

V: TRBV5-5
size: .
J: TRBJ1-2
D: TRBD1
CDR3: CASSADGTGYGYGYTF
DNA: TGTGCCAGCAGCGCTGACGGGACAGGGTATGGCTATGGCTACACCTTC

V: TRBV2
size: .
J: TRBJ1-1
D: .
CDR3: CASSEGEVINTEAFF
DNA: TGTGCCAGCAGTGAAGGTGAGGTCATCAACACTGAAGCTTTCTTT

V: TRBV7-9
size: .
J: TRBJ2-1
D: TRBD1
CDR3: CASRTGTGSNEQFF
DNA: TGTGCCAGCAGAACCGGGACAGGGAGTAATGAGCAGTTCTTC

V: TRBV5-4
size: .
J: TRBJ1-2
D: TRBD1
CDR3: CASSPGQGLSYGYTF
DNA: TGTGCCAGCAGCCCTGGACAGGGATTGTCCTATGGCTACACCTTC

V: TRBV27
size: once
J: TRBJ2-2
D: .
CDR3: CASRPTLQGAAGELFF
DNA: TGTGCCAGCAGACCCACCTTACAGGGTGCGGCCGGGGAGCTGTTTTTT

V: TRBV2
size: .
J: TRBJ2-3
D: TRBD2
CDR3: CASSEGLAATDTQYF
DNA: TGTGCCAGCAGTGAAGGACTAGCGGCCACAGATACGCAGTATTTT

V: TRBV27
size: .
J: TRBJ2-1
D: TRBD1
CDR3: CASSLSRGQGPYNEQFF
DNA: TGTGCCAGCAGTTTATCTCGGGGACAGGGTCCCTACAATGAGCAGTTCTTC

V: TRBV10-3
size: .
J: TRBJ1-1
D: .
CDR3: CAIKRGLNTEAFF
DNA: TGTGCCATCAAGAGAGGGCTGAACACTGAAGCTTTCTTT

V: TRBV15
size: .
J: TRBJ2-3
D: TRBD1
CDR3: CATGQGTDTQYF
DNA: TGTGCCACCGGACAGGGCACAGATACGCAGTATTTT

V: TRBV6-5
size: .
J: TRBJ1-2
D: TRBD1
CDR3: CASSPPGQLNYGYTF
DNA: TGTGCCAGCAGTCCTCCGGGACAGCTAAACTATGGCTACACCTTC

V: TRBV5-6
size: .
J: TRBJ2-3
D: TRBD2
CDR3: CASSLGTSGSTQYF
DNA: TGTGCCAGCAGCCTCGGGACTAGCGGGAGTACGCAGTATTTT

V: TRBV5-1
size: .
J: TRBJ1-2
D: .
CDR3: CASSEGHVLSNYGYTF
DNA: TGCGCCAGCAGCGAGGGTCACGTTTTATCGAACTATGGCTACACCTTC

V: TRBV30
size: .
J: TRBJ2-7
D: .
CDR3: CAWSNGAGTYEQYF
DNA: TGTGCCTGGAGTAACGGAGCCGGAACCTACGAGCAGTACTTC

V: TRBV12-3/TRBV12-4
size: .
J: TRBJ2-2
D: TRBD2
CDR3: CAAGGPNGELFF
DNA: TGTGCCGCGGGAGGGCCTAACGGGGAGCTGTTTTTT

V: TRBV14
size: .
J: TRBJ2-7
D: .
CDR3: CASSQERQGRYSYEQYF
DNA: TGTGCCAGCAGCCAAGAACGTCAGGGGCGCTACTCCTACGAGCAGTACTTC

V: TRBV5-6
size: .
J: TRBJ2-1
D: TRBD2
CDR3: CASSTTSGVYNEQFF
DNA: TGTGCCAGCAGCACAACTAGCGGAGTCTACAATGAGCAGTTCTTC

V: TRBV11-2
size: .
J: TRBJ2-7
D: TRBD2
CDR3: CASSLGLAGSYEQYF
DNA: TGTGCCAGCAGCTTAGGGCTAGCGGGGTCCTACGAGCAGTACTTC

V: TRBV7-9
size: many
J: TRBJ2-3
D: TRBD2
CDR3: CASSLAPSGNTDTQYF
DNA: TGTGCCAGCAGCTTAGCGCCTAGCGGAAATACAGATACGCAGTATTTT

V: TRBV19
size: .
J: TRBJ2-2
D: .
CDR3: CASSRTVGGELFF
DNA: TGTGCCAGTAGCCGAACGGTTGGCGGGGAGCTGTTTTTT

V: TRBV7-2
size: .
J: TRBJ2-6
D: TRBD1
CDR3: CASSLAGQGASGANVLTF
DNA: TGTGCCAGCAGCTTAGCGGGACAGGGTGCCTCTGGGGCCAACGTCCTGACTTTC

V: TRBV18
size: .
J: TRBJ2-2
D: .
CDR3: CASSPPRWTQNNTGELFF
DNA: TGTGCCAGCTCACCACCGAGATGGACTCAGAATAACACCGGGGAGCTGTTTTTT

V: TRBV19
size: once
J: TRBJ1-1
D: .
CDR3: CASRVKRNTEAFF
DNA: TGTGCCAGTCGGGTCAAGCGGAACACTGAAGCTTTCTTT

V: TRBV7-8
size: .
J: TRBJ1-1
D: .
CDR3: CASSPGPFNTEAFF
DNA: TGTGCCAGCAGCCCGGGTCCTTTTAACACTGAAGCTTTCTTT

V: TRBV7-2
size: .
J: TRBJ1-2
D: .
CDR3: CASSPSPGHLLGGYTF
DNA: TGTGCCAGCAGCCCTAGTCCGGGACACCTCCTGGGTGGCTACACCTTC

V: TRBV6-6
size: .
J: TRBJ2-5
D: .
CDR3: CASRGTAVETQYF
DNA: TGTGCCAGCAGAGGTACAGCAGTAGAGACCCAGTACTTC

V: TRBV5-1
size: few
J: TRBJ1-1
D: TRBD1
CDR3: CASSIYRGDTEAFF
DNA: TGCGCCAGCAGCATATACAGGGGGGACACTGAAGCTTTCTTT

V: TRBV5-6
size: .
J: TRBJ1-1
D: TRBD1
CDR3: CASSWGQGDTEAFF
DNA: TGTGCCAGCAGCTGGGGACAGGGGGACACTGAAGCTTTCTTT

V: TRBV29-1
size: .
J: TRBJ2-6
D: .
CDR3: CSVEEPPDRTGANVLTF
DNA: TGCAGCGTTGAGGAACCCCCGGACAGAACCGGGGCCAACGTCCTGACTTTC

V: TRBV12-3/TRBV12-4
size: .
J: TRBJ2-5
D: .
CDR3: CASSLRNGGTQYF
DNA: TGTGCCAGCAGTTTGCGGAACGGAGGGACCCAGTACTTC

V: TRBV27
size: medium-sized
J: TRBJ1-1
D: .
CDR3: CASRRNTEAFF
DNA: TGTGCCAGCAGGAGGAACACTGAAGCTTTCTTT

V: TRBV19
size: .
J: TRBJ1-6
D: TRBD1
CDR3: CASTGQGVSPLHF
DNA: TGTGCCAGTACGGGACAGGGGGTTTCACCCCTCCACTTT

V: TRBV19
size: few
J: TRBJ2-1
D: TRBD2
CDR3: CASSVWTSGYNEQFF
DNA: TGTGCCAGTAGTGTTTGGACTAGCGGCTACAATGAGCAGTTCTTC

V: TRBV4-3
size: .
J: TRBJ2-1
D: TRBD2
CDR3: CASSQDPAGYNEQFF
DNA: TGCGCCAGCAGCCAAGATCCAGCGGGATACAATGAGCAGTTCTTC

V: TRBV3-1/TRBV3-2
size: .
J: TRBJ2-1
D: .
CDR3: CASSQGGGAFNEQFF
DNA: TGTGCCAGCAGCCAAGGAGGGGGGGCCTTTAATGAGCAGTTCTTC

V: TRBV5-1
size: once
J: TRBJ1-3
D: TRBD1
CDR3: CASSLSSRGLGNTIYF
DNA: TGCGCCAGCAGCTTATCGAGCAGGGGGCTCGGAAACACCATATATTTT

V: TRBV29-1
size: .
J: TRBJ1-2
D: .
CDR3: CSVEDQVGYTF
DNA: TGCAGCGTTGAAGATCAGGTTGGCTACACCTTC

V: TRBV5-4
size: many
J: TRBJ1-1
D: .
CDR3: CASSLLTANTEAFF
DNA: TGTGCCAGCAGCTTATTAACAGCAAACACTGAAGCTTTCTTT